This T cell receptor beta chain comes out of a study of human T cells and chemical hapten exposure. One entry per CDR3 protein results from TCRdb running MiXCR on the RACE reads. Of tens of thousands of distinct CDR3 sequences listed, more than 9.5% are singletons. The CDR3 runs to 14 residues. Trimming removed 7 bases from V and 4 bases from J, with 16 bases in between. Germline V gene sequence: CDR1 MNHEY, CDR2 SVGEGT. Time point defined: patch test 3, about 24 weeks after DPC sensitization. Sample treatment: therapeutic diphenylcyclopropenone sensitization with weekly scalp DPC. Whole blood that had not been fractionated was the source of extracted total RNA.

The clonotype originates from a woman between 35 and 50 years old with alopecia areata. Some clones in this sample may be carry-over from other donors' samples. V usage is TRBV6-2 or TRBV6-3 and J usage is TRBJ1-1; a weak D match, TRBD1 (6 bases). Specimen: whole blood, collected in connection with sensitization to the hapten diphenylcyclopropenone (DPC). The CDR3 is CASTDAQGSTEAFF. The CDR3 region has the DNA TGTGCCAGCACCGACGCTCAGGGGAGCACTGAAGCTTTCTTT.